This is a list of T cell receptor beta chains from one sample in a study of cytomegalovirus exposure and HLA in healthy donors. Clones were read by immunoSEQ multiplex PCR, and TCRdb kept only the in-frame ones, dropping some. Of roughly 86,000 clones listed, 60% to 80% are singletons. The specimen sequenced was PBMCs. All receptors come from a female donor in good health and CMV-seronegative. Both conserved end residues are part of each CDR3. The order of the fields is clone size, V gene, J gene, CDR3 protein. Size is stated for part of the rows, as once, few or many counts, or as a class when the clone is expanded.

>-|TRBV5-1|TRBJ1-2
CASSADSNYGYTF
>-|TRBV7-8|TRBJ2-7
CASSLEGSSYEQYF
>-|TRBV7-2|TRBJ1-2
CASSTYRLRNNYGYTF
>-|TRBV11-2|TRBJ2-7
CASSSGTSGGYEQYF
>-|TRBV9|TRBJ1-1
CASSVETDYTEAFF
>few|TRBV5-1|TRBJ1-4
CASSMDRGHEKLFF
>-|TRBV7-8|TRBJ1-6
CASSLERSYNSPLHF
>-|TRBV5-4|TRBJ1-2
CASSVGQGSYGYTF
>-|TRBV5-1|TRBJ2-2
CASSSLAASEQGELFF
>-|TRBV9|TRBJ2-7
CASSKGQGSYEQYF